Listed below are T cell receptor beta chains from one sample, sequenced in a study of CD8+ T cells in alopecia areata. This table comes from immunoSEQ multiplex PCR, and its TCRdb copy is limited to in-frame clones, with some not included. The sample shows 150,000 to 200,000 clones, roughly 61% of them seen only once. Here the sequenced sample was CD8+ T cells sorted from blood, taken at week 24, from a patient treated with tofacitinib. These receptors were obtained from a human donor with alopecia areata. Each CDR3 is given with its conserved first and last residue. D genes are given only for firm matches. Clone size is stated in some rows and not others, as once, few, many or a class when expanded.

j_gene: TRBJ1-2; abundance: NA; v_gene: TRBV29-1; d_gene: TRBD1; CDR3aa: CSVEDKQGAYGYTF; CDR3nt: TGCAGCGTTGAAGATAAACAGGGGGCTTATGGCTACACCTTC
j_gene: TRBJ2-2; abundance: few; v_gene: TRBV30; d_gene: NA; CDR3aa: CAWSVGGAGELFF; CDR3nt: TGTGCCTGGAGTGTAGGGGGGGCCGGGGAGCTGTTTTTT
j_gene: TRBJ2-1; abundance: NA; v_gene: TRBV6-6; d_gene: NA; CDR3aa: CASRQGTNEQFF; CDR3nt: TGTGCCAGCCGTCAGGGCACTAATGAGCAGTTCTTC
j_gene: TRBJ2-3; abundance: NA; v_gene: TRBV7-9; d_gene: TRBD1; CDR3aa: CASSPRDRGLDTQYF; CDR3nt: TGTGCCAGCAGCCCCCGGGACAGGGGATTAGATACGCAGTATTTT
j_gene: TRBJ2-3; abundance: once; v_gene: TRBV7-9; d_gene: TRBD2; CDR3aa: CASSLVAGSTDTQYF; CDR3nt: TGTGCCAGCAGCTTAGTAGCGGGGAGCACAGATACGCAGTATTTT
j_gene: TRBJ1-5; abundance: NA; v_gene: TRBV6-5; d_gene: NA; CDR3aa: CASSEGGSNQPQHF; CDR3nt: TGTGCCAGCAGTGAAGGGGGGAGTAATCAGCCCCAGCATTTT
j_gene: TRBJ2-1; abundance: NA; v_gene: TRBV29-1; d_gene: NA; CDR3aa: CSVGFGGRVDEQFF; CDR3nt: TGCAGCGTTGGGTTCGGGGGACGGGTTGATGAGCAGTTCTTC
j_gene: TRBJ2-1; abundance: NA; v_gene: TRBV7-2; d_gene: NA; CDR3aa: CASSLGLINEQFF; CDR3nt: TGTGCCAGCAGCTTAGGACTCATCAATGAGCAGTTCTTC
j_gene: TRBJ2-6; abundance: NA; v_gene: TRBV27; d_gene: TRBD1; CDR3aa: CASSLSTGASGANVLTF; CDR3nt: TGTGCCAGCAGTTTATCGACAGGGGCTTCTGGGGCCAACGTCCTGACTTTC
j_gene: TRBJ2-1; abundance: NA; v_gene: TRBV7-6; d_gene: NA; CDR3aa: CASSLEGVAEYREQFF; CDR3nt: TGTGCCAGCAGCTTAGAGGGGGTCGCTGAGTATCGGGAGCAGTTCTTC
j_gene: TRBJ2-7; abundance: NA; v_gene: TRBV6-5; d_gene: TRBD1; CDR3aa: CASRLTGGDYEQYF; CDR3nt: TGTGCCAGCAGGCTGACAGGGGGGGACTACGAGCAGTACTTC
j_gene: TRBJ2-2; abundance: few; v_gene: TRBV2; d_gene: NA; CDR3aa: CASDGSGGELFF; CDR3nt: TGTGCCAGTGACGGGAGTGGCGGGGAGCTGTTTTTT
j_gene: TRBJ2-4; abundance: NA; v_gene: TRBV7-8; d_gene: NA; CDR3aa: CASSPGTEAKNIQYF; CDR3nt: TGTGCCAGCAGCCCCGGAACAGAAGCCAAAAACATTCAGTACTTC
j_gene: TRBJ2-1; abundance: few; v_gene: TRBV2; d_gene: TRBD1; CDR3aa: CASSESGQGPSYEFF; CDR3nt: TGTGCCAGCAGTGAATCCGGACAGGGGCCCTCGTATGAGTTCTTC
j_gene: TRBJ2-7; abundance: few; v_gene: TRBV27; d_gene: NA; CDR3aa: CASSGSRDEQYF; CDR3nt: TGTGCCAGCTCCGGCAGCCGGGACGAGCAGTACTTC
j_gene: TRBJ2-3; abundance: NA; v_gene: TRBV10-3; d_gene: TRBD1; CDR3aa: CAITQDRGGSDTQYF; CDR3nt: TGTGCCATCACCCAGGACAGGGGGGGGTCAGATACGCAGTATTTT
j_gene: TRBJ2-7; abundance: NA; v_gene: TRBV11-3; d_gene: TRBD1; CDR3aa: CASSLGRGRNEQYF; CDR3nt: TGTGCCAGCAGCTTGGGCAGGGGGCGCAACGAGCAGTACTTC
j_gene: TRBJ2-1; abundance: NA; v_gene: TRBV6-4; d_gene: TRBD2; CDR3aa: CASSVGLAPYNEQFF; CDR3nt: TGTGCCAGCAGCGTCGGACTAGCCCCTTACAATGAGCAGTTCTTC
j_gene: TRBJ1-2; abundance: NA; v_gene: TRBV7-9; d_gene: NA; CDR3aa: CASTPGGSGGYTF; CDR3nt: TGTGCCAGCACCCCGGGGGGAAGCGGTGGCTACACCTTC
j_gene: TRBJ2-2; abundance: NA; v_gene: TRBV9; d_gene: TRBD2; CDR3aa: CASSGLAGSNTGELFF; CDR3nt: TGTGCCAGCAGCGGGCTAGCGGGGTCGAACACCGGGGAGCTGTTTTTT
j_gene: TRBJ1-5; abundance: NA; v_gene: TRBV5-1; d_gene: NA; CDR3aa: CASSLGEHSNQPQHF; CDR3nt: TGCGCCAGCAGCTTGGGTGAGCATAGCAATCAGCCCCAGCATTTT
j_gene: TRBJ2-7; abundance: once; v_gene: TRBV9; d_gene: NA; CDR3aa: CASSTIQGDEQYF; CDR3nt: TGTGCCAGCAGCACCATCCAGGGTGACGAGCAGTACTTC
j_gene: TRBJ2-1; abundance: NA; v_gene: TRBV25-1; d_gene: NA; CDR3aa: CASSPSFESYNEQFF; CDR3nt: TGTGCCAGCAGTCCCTCTTTCGAGTCCTACAATGAGCAGTTCTTC
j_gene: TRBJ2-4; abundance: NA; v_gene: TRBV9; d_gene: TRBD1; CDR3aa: CASSDTGEGAKNIQYF; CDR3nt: TGTGCCAGCAGTGATACAGGGGAAGGGGCCAAAAACATTCAGTACTTC
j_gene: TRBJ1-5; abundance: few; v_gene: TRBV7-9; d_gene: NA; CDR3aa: CASSPDYQPQHF; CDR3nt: TGTGCCAGCAGCCCAGACTATCAGCCCCAGCATTTT
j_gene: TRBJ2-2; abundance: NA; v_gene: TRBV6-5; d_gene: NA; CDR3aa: CASTPLRYTGELFF; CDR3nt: TGTGCCAGCACTCCCCTGCGGTATACCGGGGAGCTGTTTTTT
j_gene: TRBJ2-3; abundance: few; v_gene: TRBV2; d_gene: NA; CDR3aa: CASTGISTDTQYF; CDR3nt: TGTGCCAGCACGGGGATTAGCACAGATACGCAGTATTTT
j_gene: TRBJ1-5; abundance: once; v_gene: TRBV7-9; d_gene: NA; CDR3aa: CASSLTRQPQHF; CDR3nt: TGTGCCAGCAGCTTAACTCGTCAGCCCCAGCATTTT
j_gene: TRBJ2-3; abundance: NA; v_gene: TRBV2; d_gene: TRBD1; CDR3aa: CASHVGGPTTDTQYF; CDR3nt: TGTGCCTCACACGTAGGGGGCCCGACCACAGATACGCAGTATTTT
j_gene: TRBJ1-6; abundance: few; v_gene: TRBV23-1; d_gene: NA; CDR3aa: CASSQGGPHNSPLHF; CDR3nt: TGCGCCAGCAGTCAAGGGGGGCCACATAATTCACCCCTCCACTTT
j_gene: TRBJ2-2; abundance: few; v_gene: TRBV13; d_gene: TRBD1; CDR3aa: CASSLAGTGPGELFF; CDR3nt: TGTGCCAGCAGCTTGGCGGGGACAGGTCCCGGGGAGCTGTTTTTT
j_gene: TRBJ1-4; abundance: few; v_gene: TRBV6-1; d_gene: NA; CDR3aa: CASSDTPGGEKLFF; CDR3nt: TGTGCCAGCAGTGATACGCCGGGGGGCGAAAAACTGTTTTTT
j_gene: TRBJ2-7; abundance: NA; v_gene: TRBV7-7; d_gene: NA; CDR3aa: CASSPPVYRANMYLYEQYF; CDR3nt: TGTGCTAGCAGCCCGCCCGTCTACAGGGCCAATATGTATCTCTACGAGCAGTACTTC
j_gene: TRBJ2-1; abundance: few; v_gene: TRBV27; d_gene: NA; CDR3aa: CASSPGDSSGVKFF; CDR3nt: TGTGCCAGCAGCCCTGGTGACTCCTCAGGGGTGAAGTTCTTC
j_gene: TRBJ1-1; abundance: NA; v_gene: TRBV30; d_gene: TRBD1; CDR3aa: CAWFDYRGPDTEAFF; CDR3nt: TGTGCCTGGTTCGATTACAGGGGACCCGACACTGAAGCTTTCTTT
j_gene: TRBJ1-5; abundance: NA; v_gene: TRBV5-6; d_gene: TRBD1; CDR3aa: CASSPTGGEQPQHF; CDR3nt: TGTGCCAGCAGCCCTACAGGGGGAGAACAGCCCCAGCATTTT
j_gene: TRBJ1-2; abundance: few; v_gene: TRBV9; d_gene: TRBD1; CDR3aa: CASSTGTGKYGYTF; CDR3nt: TGTGCCAGCAGCACAGGGACAGGAAAATATGGCTACACCTTC
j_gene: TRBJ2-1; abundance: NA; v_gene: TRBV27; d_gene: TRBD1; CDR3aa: CASRSGGGSNEQFF; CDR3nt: TGTGCCAGCAGATCAGGGGGCGGAAGCAATGAGCAGTTCTTC
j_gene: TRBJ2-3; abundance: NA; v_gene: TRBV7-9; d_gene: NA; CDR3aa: CASSPPRQEGGDTQYF; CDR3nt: TGTGCCAGCAGCCCCCCCCGACAGGAGGGTGGTGATACGCAGTATTTT
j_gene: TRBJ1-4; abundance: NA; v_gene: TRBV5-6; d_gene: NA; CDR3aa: CASSSGLAEKLFF; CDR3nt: TGTGCCAGCAGCTCAGGGTTGGCTGAAAAACTGTTTTTT
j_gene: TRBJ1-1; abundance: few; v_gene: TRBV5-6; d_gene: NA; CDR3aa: CASSLGGNTEAFF; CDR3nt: TGTGCCAGCAGCTTGGGGGGGAACACTGAAGCTTTCTTT
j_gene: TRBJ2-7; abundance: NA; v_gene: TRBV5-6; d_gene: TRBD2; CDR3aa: CASSEGLGEQYF; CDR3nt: TGTGCCAGCAGCGAAGGACTAGGCGAGCAGTACTTC
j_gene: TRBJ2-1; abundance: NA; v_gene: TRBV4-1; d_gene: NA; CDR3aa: CASSDETDLEQFF; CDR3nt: TGCGCCAGCAGCGACGAGACAGACCTTGAGCAGTTCTTC
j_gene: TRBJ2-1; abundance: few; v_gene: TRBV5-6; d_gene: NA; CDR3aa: CASSLGVSSYNEQFF; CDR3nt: TGTGCCAGCAGCTTGGGGGTGAGCTCCTACAATGAGCAGTTCTTC
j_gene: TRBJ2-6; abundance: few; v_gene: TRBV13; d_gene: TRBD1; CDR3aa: CASSSGTGTSGANVLTF; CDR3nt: TGTGCCAGCAGCTCCGGGACAGGTACCTCTGGGGCCAACGTCCTGACTTTC
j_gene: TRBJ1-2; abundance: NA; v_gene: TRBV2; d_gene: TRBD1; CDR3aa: CARGKGQGAGNYGYTF; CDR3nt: TGTGCCAGAGGGAAGGGACAGGGGGCCGGTAACTATGGCTACACCTTC
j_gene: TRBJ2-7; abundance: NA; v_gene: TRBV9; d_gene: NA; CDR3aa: CASSGVEGSYEQYF; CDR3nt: TGTGCCAGCAGCGGGGTTGAGGGTTCCTACGAGCAGTACTTC
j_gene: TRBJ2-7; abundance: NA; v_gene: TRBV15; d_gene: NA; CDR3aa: CATSPSGSEQYF; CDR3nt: TGTGCCACCAGCCCCAGCGGGTCCGAGCAGTACTTC
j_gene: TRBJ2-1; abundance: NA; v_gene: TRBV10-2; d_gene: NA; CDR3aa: CASSESRGGSYNEQFF; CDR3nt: TGCGCCAGCAGTGAGAGTAGGGGGGGCTCCTACAATGAGCAGTTCTTC
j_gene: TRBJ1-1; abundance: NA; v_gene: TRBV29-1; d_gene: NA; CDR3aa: CSVEGASGTDDTEAFF; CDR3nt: TGCAGCGTTGAGGGGGCGTCCGGGACTGATGACACTGAAGCTTTCTTT
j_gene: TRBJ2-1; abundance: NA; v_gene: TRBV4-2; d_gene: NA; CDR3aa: CASSPPTESNEQFF; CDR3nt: TGTGCCAGCAGCCCGCCGACAGAAAGCAATGAGCAGTTCTTC
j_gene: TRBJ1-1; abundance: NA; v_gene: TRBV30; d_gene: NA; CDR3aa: CAWSLGNTEAFF; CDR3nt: TGTGCCTGGAGTTTAGGGAACACTGAAGCTTTCTTT
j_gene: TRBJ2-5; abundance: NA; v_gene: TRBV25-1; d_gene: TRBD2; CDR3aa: CASSGGIKTQYF; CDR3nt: TGTGCCAGTAGCGGGGGGATAAAGACCCAGTACTTC
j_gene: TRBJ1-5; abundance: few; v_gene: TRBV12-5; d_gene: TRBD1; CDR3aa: CASWTGWGNQPQHF; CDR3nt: TGTGCTAGCTGGACAGGGTGGGGCAATCAGCCCCAGCATTTT
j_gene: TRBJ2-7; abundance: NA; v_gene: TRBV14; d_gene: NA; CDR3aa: CASSRHQFNYEQYF; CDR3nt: TGTGCCAGCAGCCGTCACCAGTTTAACTACGAGCAGTACTTC